What follows is one T cell receptor (beta chain) and its context. What it binds is unknown. This sample is part of a study of T cell repertoires in cytomegalovirus infection. TCRdb passed the reads through MiXCR, listing each CDR3 protein once. The sample gives about 920,000 distinct CDR3 sequences, 31% of which show up once; over 11% is in the top ten. The CDR3 sequence is 17 residues long. Germline V gives CDR1 SGDLS, CDR2 YYNGEE. Between the trimmed V and J ends, which lost 1 base and 0 bases, there was a span of 11 bases. The V call is TRBV9, the J call TRBJ2-6, with a weak D call TRBD2 (5 bases). This receptor was taken from a human donor in good health (CMV status not recorded). Some clones in this sample may be carry-over from other donors' samples. The source was cultured CD8+ T cells from PBMCs, collected from culture after CMV antigen stimulation. DNA for the CDR3: TGTGCCAGCAGCGTACGGAGGCAGACCTCTGGGGCCAACGTCCTGACTTTC. The encoded protein is CASSVRRQTSGANVLTF.